This T cell receptor beta chain originates from a study of cytomegalovirus exposure and HLA in healthy donors. Study-wide results and limits: A link between a missense DCLRE1C variant and TCR beta V- and J-gene trimming emerged from a later analysis.

Note on this clone: The antigen is undetermined.

Primers for the PCR totalled 60 Vbeta and 13 Jbeta. Assay: immunoSEQ multiplex PCR; the TCRdb copy retains only in-frame clones and omits some. The top ten hold over 0.3% of the sample, which has roughly 290,000 clones, about four fifths seen once. Germline V gene lookup returns CDR1 SGHKS and CDR2 YYEKEE (reference sequence). This CDR3 is built from 15 residues. With 1 base clipped from V and 4 bases from J, the junction kept 4 bases outside the gene matches. The chain employs TRBV5-5 and TRBJ2-7; 11 positions agree with TRBD2. Source material: PBMCs. This clonotype was obtained from a girl aged 2 to 9 in good health and CMV-seronegative. The CDR3 sequence is CASSLPGTSGYEQYF. The CDR3 DNA reads as TGTGCCAGCAGCTTGCCCGGGACTAGCGGTTACGAGCAGTACTTC.